Reported below is one T cell receptor (beta chain). Profiled with immunoSEQ multiplex PCR; TCRdb holds only in-frame clones, not every one. The repertoire includes more than 65,000 clones, 90% to 95% of them detected once, and around 1.1% sits in the top ten. Germline values: CDR1 SGHRS, CDR2 YFSETQ. The ends lost 3 bases at V and 5 bases at J; junction bases unmatched: 15. This CDR3 is 18 amino acids long. This sample was taken from a study of T cell changes during pregnancy in multiple sclerosis. The sequence was collected from a female donor with multiple sclerosis, enrolled in a pregnancy study. This sequence joins TRBV5-1 and TRBJ2-3; 10 bases line up with TRBD2. The sequences come from peripheral blood, collected in the second trimester of pregnancy. The DNA for the CDR3 is TGCGCCAGCAGCTGGGCTACGACTAGCGGGTTAAAGAAAGATACGCAGTATTTT. Residues: CASSWATTSGLKKDTQYF. Full variable domain (missing parts from reference TRBV5-1 and TRBJ2-3): KAGVTQTPRYLIKTRGQQVTLSCSPISGHRSVSWYQQTPGQGLQFLFEYFSETQRNKGNFPGRFSGRQFSNSRSEMNVSTLELGDSALYLCASSWATTSGLKKDTQYFGPGTRLTVL.